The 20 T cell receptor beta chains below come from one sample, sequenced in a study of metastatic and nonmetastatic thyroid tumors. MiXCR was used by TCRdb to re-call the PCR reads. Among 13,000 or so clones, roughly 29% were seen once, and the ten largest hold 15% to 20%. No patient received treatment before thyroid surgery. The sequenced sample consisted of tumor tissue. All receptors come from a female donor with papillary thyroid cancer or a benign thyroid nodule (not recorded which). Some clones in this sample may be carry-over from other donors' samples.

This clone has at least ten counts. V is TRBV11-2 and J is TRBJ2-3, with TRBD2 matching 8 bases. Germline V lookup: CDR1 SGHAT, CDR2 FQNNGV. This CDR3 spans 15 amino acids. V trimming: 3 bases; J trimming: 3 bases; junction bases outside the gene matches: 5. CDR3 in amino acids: CASSFWGGRTDTQYF. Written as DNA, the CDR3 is TGTGCCAGCAGCTTTTGGGGCGGGAGGACAGATACGCAGTATTTT.

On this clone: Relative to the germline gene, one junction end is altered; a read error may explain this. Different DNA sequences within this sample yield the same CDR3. The CDR3 DNA sequence: TGTGCTAGCAGCCGTGGACAGGAGACTGAGGCTTTCTTT. Amino acids: CASSRGQETEAFF. J is TRBJ1-1 and V is TRBV7-3, with 7 bases lining up with TRBD1. CDR1 and CDR2 from the germline V gene are SGHTA and FQGTGA. CDR3 length equals 13 residues.

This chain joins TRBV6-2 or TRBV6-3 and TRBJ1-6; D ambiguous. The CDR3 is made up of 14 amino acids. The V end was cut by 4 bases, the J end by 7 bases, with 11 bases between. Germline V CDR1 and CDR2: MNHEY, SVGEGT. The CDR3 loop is CASSSRVNNSPLHF. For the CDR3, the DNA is TGTGCCAGCAGTTCGAGGGTGAACAATTCACCCCTCCACTTT.

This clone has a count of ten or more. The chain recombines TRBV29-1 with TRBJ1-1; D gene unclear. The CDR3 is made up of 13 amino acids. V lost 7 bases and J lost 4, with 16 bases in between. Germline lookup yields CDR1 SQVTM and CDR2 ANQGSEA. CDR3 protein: CSGFWVRSTEAFF. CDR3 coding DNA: TGCAGCGGGTTTTGGGTCAGGAGCACTGAAGCTTTCTTT.

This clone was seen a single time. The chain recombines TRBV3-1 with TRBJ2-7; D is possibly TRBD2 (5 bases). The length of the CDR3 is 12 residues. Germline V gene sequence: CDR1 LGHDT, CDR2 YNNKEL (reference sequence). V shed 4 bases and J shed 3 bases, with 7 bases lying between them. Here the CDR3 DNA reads TGTGCCAGCAGCCGGACTCTCTACGAGCAGTACTTC. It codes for CASSRTLYEQYF.

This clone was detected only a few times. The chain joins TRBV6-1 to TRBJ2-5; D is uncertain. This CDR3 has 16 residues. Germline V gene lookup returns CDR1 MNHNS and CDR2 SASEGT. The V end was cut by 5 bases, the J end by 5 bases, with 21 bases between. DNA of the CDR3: TGTGCCAGCAGTTCCCTGGGTGGAAGCGCACTGGAGACCCAGTACTTC. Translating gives CASSSLGGSALETQYF.

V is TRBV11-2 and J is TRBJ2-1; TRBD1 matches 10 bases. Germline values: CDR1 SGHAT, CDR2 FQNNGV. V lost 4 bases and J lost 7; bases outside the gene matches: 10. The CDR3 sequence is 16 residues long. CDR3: CASSSPGTGVTNEQFF. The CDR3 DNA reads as TGTGCCAGCAGCTCGCCCGGGACAGGGGTAACGAATGAGCAGTTCTTC.

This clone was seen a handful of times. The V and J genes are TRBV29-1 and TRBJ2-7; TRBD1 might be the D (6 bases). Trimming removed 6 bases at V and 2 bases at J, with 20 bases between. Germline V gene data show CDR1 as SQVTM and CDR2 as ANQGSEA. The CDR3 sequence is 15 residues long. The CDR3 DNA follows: TGCAGCGTCCTAACCTCAGGGGTAAGTCCCTACGAGCAGTACTTC. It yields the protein CSVLTSGVSPYEQYF.

CDR3: CASSPGPIKYGYTF. The CDR3, as DNA: TGTGCCAGCAGCCCTGGGCCGATAAAATATGGCTACACCTTC. The chain couples TRBV12-3 or TRBV12-4 to TRBJ1-2; D not resolved. This CDR3 has 14 residues. Trimming left V 6 bases short and J 5 bases short, with 16 bases between.

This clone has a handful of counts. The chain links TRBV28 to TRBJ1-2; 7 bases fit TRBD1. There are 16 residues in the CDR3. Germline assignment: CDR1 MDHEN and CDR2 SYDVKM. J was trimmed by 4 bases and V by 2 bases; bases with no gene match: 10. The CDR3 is CASSLGRGGAGYGYTF. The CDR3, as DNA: TGTGCCAGCAGTTTAGGAAGAGGGGGCGCGGGCTATGGCTACACCTTC.

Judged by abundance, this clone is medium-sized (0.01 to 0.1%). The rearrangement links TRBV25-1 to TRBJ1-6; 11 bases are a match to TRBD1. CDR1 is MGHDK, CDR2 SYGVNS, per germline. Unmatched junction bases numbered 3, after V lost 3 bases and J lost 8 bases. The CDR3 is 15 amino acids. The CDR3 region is CASSDLGQGDSPLHF. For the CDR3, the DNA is TGTGCCAGCAGTGATCTGGGACAGGGGGATTCACCCCTCCACTTT. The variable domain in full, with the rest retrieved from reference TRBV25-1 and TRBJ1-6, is EADIYQTPRYLVIGTGKKITLECSQTMGHDKMYWYQQDPGMELHLIHYSYGVNSTEKGDLSSESTVSRIRTEHFPLTLESARPSHTSQYLCASSDLGQGDSPLHFGNGTRLTVT.

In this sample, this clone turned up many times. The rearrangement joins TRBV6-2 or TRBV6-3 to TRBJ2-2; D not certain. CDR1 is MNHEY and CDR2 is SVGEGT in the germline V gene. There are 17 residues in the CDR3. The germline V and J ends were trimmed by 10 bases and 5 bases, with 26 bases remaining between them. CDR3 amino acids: CATFTPGRGSRTGELFF. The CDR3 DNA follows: TGTGCCACCTTCACTCCGGGTCGAGGAAGTAGGACCGGGGAGCTGTTTTTT.

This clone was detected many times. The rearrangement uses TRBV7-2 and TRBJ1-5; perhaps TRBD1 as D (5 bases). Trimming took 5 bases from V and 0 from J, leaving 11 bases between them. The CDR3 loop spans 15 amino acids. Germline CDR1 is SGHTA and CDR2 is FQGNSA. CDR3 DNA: TGTGCCAGCAGCCTTGAGGGGAATAGCAATCAGCCCCAGCATTTT. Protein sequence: CASSLEGNSNQPQHF.

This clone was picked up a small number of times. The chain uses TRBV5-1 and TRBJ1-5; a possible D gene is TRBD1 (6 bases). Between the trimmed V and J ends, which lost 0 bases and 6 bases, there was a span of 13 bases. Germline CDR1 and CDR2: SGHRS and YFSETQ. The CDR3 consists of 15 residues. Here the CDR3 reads CASSLGGGVGQPQHF. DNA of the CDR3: TGCGCCAGCAGCTTGGGCGGGGGCGTGGGTCAGCCCCAGCATTTT.

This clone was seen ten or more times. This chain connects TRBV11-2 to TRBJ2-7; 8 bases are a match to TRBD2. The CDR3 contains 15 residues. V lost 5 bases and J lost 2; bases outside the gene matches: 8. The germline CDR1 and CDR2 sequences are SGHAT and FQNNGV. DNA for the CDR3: TGTGCCAGCAGCCCTGGCGGGGGGCGAACCTACGAGCAGTACTTC. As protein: CASSPGGGRTYEQYF.

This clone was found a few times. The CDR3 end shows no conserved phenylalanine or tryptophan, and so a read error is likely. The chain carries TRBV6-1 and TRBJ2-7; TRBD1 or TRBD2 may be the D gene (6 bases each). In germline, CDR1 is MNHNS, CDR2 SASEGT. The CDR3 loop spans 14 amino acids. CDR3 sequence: CASSEWGARLEQYL. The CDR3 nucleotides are TGTGCCAGTAGTGAATGGGGGGCGCGTCTCGAGCAGTACTTA.

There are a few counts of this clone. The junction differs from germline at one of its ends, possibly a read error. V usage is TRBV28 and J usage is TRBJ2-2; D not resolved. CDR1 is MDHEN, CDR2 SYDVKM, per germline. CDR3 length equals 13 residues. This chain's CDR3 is CASSPTNTGELFF. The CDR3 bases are TGTGCCAGCAGTCCCACGAACACTGGGGAGCTGTTTTTT.

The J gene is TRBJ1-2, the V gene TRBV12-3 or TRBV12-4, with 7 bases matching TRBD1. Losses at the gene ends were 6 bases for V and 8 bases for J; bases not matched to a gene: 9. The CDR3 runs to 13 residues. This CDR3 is CASSQGQARGYTF. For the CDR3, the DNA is TGTGCCAGCAGCCAAGGACAGGCGAGAGGCTACACCTTC.

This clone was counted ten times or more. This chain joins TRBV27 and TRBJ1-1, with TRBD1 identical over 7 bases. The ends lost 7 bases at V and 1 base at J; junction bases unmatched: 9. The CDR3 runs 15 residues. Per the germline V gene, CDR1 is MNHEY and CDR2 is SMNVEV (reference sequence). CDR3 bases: TGTGCCAGCACCCCCTTTGCAGGGGGGAACACTGAAGCTTTCTTT. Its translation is CASTPFAGGNTEAFF.

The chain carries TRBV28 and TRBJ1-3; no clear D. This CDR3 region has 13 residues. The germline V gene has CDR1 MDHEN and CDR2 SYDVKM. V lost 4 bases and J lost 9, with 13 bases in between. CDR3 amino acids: CASSSSRIGTIYF. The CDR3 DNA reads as TGTGCCAGCAGTTCCAGTAGGATAGGCACCATATATTTT.